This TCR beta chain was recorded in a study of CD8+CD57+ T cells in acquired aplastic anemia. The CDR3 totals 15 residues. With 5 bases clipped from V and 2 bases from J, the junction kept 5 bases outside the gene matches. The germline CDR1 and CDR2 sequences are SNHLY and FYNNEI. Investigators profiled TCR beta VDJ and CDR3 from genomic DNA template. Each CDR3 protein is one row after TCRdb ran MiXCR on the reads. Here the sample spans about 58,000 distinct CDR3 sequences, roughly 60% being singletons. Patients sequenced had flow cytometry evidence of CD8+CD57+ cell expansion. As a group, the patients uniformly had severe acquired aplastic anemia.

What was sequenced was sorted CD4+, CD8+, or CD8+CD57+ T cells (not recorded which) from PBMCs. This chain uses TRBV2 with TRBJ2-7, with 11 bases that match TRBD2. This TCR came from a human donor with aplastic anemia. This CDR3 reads CASSLNSGGAYEQYF. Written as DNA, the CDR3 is TGTGCCAGCAGTTTAAATAGCGGGGGGGCCTACGAGCAGTACTTC.